This T cell receptor (beta chain) is drawn from a study of blood T cell repertoires in COVID-19. Study summary: Collection of acute and convalescent COVID-19 samples took place in the United States, Italy and Spain. T cells, B-cell-depleted T cells, or PBMCs provided the cDNA or gDNA that served as material.

This clone was seen many times. Per the original data handling: It was from reference gene primer amplification that nucleated cell counts were estimated. Sequencing used immunoSEQ multiplex PCR; TCRdb keeps in-frame clones, though not all of them. Clonal size and the V and J genes are those of that table, whereas D and trimming came from the DNA. The sample consists of 200,000 to 250,000 clones, about four fifths of them appearing once. Either two negative PCRs, clearance, or symptom resolution qualified Cohort 3 donors as recovered. The sample consisted of PBMCs or T cells enriched from blood (not recorded which). This sequence originates from a man aged 55 to 70 who had recovered from COVID-19.

The CDR3 here is CASSEGQGRYEQYF. CDR3 bases: TGTGCCAGCAGCGAGGGACAGGGCCGGTACGAGCAGTACTTC. The chain uses TRBV9 and TRBJ2-7; 9 bases fit TRBD1. This CDR3 is built from 14 residues. Germline lookup yields CDR1 SGDLS and CDR2 YYNGEE. Losses at the gene ends were 3 bases for V and 4 bases for J; bases not matched to a gene: 5.